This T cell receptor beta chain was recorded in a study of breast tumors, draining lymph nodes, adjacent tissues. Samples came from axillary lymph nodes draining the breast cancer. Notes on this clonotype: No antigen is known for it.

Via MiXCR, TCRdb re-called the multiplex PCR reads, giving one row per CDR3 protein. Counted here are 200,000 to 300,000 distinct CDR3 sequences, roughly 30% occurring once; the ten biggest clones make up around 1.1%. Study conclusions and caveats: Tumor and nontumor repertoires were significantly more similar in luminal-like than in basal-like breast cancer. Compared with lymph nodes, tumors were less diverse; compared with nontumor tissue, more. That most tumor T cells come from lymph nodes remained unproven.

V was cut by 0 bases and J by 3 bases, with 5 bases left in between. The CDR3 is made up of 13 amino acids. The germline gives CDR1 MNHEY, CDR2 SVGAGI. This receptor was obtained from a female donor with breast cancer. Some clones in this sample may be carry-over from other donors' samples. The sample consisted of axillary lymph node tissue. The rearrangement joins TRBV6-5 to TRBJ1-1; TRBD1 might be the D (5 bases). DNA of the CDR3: TGTGCCAGCAGTTACTCGACAGACACTGAAGCTTTCTTT. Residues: CASSYSTDTEAFF.